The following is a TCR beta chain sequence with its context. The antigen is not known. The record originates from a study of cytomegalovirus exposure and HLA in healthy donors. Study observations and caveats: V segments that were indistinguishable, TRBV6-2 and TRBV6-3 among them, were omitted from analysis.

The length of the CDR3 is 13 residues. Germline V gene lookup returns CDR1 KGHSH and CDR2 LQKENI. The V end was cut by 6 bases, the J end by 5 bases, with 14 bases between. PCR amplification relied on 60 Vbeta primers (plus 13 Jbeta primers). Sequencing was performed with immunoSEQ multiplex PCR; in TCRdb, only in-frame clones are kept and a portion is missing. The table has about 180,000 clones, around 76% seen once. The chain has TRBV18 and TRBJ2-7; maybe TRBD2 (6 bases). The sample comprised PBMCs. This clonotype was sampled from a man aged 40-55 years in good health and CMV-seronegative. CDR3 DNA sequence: TGTGCCAGCTCCCTCTCGGGCGGGGACGAGCAGTACTTC. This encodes CASSLSGGDEQYF.